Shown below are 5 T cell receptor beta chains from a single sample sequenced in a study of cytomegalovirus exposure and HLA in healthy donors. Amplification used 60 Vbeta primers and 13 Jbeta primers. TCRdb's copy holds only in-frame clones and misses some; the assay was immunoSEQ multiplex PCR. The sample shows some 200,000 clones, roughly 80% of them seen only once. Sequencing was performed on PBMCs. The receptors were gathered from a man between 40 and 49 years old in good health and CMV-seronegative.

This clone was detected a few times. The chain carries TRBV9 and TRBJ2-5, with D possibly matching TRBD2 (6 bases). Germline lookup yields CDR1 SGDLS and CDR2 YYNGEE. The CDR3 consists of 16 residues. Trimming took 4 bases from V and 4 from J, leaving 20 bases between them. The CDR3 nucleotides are TGTGCCAGCAGCTCCTCGCGCGGGGCCCAAGGAGAGACCCAGTACTTC. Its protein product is CASSSSRGAQGETQYF.

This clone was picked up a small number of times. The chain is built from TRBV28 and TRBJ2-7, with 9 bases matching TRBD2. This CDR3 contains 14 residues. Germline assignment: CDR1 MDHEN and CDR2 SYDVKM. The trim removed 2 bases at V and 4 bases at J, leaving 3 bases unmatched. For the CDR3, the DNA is TGTGCCAGCAGTTTAAAGGGACTAGCTTACGAGCAGTACTTC. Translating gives CASSLKGLAYEQYF.

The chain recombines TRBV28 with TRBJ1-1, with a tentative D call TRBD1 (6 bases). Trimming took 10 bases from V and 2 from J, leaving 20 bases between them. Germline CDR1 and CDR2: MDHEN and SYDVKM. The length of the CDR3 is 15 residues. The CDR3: CATRNGGASNTEAFF. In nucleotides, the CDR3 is TGTGCCACCCGAAATGGGGGGGCAAGCAACACTGAAGCTTTCTTT.

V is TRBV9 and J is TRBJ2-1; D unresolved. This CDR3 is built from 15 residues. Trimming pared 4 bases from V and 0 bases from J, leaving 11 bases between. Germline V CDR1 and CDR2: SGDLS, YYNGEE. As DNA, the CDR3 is TGTGCCAGCAGCCCCCGTAGTGCCTCCTACAATGAGCAGTTCTTC. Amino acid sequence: CASSPRSASYNEQFF. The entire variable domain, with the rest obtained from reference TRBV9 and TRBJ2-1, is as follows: DSGVTQTPKHLITATGQRVTLRCSPRSGDLSVYWYQQSLDQGLQFLIQYYNGEERAKGNILERFSAQQFPDLHSELNLSSLELGDSALYFCASSPRSASYNEQFFGPGTRLTVL.

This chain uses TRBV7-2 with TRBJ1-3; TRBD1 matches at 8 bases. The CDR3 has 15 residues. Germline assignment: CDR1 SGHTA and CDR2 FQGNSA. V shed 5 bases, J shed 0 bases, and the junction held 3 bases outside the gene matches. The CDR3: CASSQGQASGNTIYF. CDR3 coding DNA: TGTGCCAGCAGCCAGGGACAGGCCTCTGGAAACACCATATATTTT.